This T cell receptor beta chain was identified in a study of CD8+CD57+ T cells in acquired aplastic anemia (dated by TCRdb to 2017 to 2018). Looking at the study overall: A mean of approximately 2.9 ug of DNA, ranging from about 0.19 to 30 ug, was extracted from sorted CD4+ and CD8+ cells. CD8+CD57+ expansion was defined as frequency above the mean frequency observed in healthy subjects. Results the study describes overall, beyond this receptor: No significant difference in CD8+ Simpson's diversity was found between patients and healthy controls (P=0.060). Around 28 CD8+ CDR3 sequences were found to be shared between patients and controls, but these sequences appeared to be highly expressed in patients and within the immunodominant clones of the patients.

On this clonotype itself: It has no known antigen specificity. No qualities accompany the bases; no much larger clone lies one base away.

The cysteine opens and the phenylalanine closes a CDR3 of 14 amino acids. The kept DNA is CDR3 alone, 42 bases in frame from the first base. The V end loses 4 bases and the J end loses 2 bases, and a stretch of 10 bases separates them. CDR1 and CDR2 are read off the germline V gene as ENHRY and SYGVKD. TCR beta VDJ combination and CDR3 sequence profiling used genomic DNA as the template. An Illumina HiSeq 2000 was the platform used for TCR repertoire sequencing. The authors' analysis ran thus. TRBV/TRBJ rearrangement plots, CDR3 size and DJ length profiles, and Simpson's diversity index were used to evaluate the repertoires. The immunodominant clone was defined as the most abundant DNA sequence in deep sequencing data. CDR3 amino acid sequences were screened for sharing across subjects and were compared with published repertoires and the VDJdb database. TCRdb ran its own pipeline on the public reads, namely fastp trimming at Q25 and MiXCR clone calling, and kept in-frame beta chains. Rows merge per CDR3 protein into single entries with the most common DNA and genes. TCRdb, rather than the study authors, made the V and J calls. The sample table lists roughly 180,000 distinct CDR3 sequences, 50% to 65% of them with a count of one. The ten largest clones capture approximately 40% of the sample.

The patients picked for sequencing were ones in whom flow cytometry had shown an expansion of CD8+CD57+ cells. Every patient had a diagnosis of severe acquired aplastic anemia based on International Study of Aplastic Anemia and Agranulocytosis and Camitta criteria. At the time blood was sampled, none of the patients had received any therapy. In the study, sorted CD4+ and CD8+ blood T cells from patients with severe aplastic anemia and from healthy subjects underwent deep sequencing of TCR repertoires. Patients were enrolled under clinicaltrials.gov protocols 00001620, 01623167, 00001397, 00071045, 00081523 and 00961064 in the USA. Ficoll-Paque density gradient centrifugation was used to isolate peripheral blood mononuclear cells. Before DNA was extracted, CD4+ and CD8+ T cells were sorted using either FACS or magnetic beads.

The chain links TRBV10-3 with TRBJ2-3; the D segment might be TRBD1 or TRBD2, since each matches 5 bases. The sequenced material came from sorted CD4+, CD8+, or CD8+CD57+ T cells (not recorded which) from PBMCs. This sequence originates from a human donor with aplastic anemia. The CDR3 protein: CAISGDGATDTQYF. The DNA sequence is TGTGCCATCAGTGGGGACGGGGCCACAGATACGCAGTATTTT.